A single T cell receptor beta chain is shown here with its context. The CDR3 has 13 residues. V dropped 7 bases and J dropped 6; count of bases not matched to a gene: 6. Germline loops: CDR1 LNHDA, CDR2 SQIVND (reference sequence). The source of the sample is a study of blood T cell repertoires in COVID-19. Study background: From the United States, Italy and Spain came samples of acute and convalescent COVID-19.

The protocol was immunoSEQ multiplex PCR, while the TCRdb copy is restricted to in-frame clones and leaves out a portion. Here the sample spans roughly 190,000 clones, 80% being singletons. Material: peripheral blood. The chain uses TRBV19 and TRBJ1-1; TRBD1 matches 9 bases. The source is a man aged 55 to 70 with acute or convalescent COVID-19. DNA of the CDR3: TGTGCCAGTACCTGGGACAGGGACTCTGAAGCTTTCTTT. Its translation: CASTWDRDSEAFF.